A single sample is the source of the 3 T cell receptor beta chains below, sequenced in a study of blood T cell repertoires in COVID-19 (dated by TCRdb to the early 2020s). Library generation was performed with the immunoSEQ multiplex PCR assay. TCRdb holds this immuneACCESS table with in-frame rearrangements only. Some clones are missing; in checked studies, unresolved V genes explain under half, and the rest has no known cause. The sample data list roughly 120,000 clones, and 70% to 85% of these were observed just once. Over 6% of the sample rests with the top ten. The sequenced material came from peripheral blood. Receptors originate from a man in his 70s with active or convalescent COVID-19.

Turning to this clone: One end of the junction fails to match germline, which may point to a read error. The CDR3 DNA is TGTGTCAGCAGCTTAACAGGGGGCTGGAATGAGCAGTTCTTC. Protein sequence: CVSSLTGGWNEQFF. The rearrangement links TRBV7-2 to TRBJ2-1; 9 bases are a match to TRBD1. The CDR3 is 14 residues long. From germline, CDR1 is SGHTA and CDR2 FQGNSA.

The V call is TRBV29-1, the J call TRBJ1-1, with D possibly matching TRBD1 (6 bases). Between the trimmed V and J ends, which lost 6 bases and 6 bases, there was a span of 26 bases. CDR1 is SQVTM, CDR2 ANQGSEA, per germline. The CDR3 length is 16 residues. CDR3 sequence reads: CSVFVSGGGHIAEAFF. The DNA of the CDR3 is TGCAGCGTCTTCGTATCGGGGGGCGGTCATATCGCTGAAGCTTTCTTT. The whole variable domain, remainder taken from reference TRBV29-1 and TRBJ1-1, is SAVISQKPSRDICQRGTSLTIQCQVDSQVTMMFWYRQQPGQSLTLIATANQGSEATYESGFVIDKFPISRPNLTFSTLTVSNMSPEDSSIYLCSVFVSGGGHIAEAFFGQGTRLTVV.

CDR3 sequence: CASSYLRVGEAFF. The DNA of the CDR3 is TGTGCCAGCAGTTACCTCAGGGTTGGTGAAGCTTTCTTT. V gene TRBV6-5 combines with J gene TRBJ1-1; TRBD1 is a possible D gene (5 bases). There are 13 residues in the CDR3. Trimming stripped 2 bases from V and 7 bases from J, with 11 bases between. From germline, CDR1 is MNHEY and CDR2 SVGAGI.